These T cell receptor beta chains were read from a single sample in a study of shared clonotypes between healthy human individuals. The assay was immunoSEQ multiplex PCR, and TCRdb's table has in-frame clones only and misses some. The table has just over 2,000,000 clones, less than 95% seen once; the top ten hold approximately 1.2%. Material: naive CD8+ T cells sorted from blood. These receptors were collected from a man younger than 30 in good health. CDR3s include the opening cysteine and the closing phenylalanine or tryptophan. Each record gives: J gene, clone size, V gene, D gene, CDR3 DNA, CDR3 protein. D genes are given only for firm matches. Part of the rows lack a size; the others show once, few, many or a class for expanded clones.

J: TRBJ2-7
size: NA
V: TRBV11-3
D: TRBD1
DNA: TGTGCCAGCAGCCTCGGACAGGGGGCATCCTACGAGCAGTACTTC
CDR3: CASSLGQGASYEQYF

J: TRBJ1-1
size: NA
V: TRBV29-1
D: TRBD1
DNA: TGCAGCGTTGAAGCGACAGGGTCGGACACTGAAGCTTTCTTT
CDR3: CSVEATGSDTEAFF

J: TRBJ2-7
size: NA
V: TRBV6-1
D: NA
DNA: TGTGCCAGCAGTTTCGTCCAGGAGCAGTACTTC
CDR3: CASSFVQEQYF

J: TRBJ2-3
size: NA
V: TRBV7-6
D: TRBD2
DNA: TGTGCCAGCAGCCTTAGCGGGAGAGGAGATACGCAGTATTTT
CDR3: CASSLSGRGDTQYF

J: TRBJ2-2
size: NA
V: TRBV2
D: NA
DNA: TGTGCCAGCGAACTAGCAACCGGGGAGCTGTTTTTT
CDR3: CASELATGELFF

J: TRBJ1-3
size: NA
V: TRBV13
D: NA
DNA: TGTGCCAGCAGCTTAGGCGATTTCCTCTCTGGAAACACCATATATTTT
CDR3: CASSLGDFLSGNTIYF

J: TRBJ2-2
size: NA
V: TRBV7-3
D: NA
DNA: TGTGCCAGCAGCTTAAGGGGAGAAGATATCCTGAACACCGGGGAGCTGTTTTTT
CDR3: CASSLRGEDILNTGELFF

J: TRBJ1-2
size: NA
V: TRBV19
D: NA
DNA: TGTGCCAGTAGTATAGATCTGGAGAGCTATGGCTACACCTTC
CDR3: CASSIDLESYGYTF

J: TRBJ1-2
size: NA
V: TRBV4-1
D: NA
DNA: TGCGCCAGCAGCCAAGACCCTTCCATGGGTGGTTATGGCTACACCTTC
CDR3: CASSQDPSMGGYGYTF

J: TRBJ2-1
size: NA
V: TRBV19
D: TRBD2
DNA: TGTGCCAGTAGTCTGAGCGGGAGTAACTACAATGAGCAGTTCTTC
CDR3: CASSLSGSNYNEQFF

J: TRBJ1-1
size: NA
V: TRBV28
D: NA
DNA: TGTGCCAGCAGTCAACCCTACCGGGACGGGAACACTGAAGCTTTCTTT
CDR3: CASSQPYRDGNTEAFF

J: TRBJ1-2
size: NA
V: TRBV5-6
D: NA
DNA: TGTGCCAGCAGCTTGGGCCGGGATGCTAACTATGGCTACACCTTC
CDR3: CASSLGRDANYGYTF

J: TRBJ2-3
size: NA
V: TRBV9
D: NA
DNA: TGTGCCAGCAGCGTAACCAACTACGTGAGGGGACCAGATACGCAGTATTTT
CDR3: CASSVTNYVRGPDTQYF

J: TRBJ2-7
size: NA
V: TRBV12-2
D: NA
DNA: TGTGCAAGTCGCTCCCGGGGGTGGCGCGAGCAGTACTTC
CDR3: CASRSRGWREQYF

J: TRBJ2-3
size: NA
V: TRBV4-1
D: NA
DNA: TGCGCCAGCAGGCAAGTTTCGGGGGATACGCAGTATTTT
CDR3: CASRQVSGDTQYF

J: TRBJ2-7
size: NA
V: TRBV2
D: NA
DNA: TGTGCCAGCATTAGGGACGCCTCCTACGAGCAGTACTTC
CDR3: CASIRDASYEQYF

J: TRBJ2-2
size: NA
V: TRBV1
D: NA
DNA: TGCACCAGCATAACAGAGAACACCGGGGAGCTGTTTTTT
CDR3: CTSITENTGELFF

J: TRBJ1-2
size: NA
V: TRBV28
D: NA
DNA: TGTGCCAGCCTAAACGTGGCCTATGGCTACACCTTC
CDR3: CASLNVAYGYTF

J: TRBJ2-3
size: NA
V: TRBV5-5
D: NA
DNA: TGTGCCAGCAGCTTCACACCTAGCACAGATACGCAGTATTTT
CDR3: CASSFTPSTDTQYF

J: TRBJ2-7
size: NA
V: TRBV29-1
D: TRBD1
DNA: TGCAGCGTTGCAGGGGGCGGGACACCCTTTTCCTACGAGCAGTACTTC
CDR3: CSVAGGGTPFSYEQYF

J: TRBJ2-1
size: NA
V: TRBV6-1
D: TRBD2
DNA: TGTGCCAGCAGTGAAGCGCTTCGAGCGGGGGGGGCCCTCTACAATGAGCAGTTCTTC
CDR3: CASSEALRAGGALYNEQFF

J: TRBJ1-5
size: NA
V: TRBV28
D: NA
DNA: TGTGCCAGCAGTTTAGGCTGGGATGCAGATCAGCCCCAGCATTTT
CDR3: CASSLGWDADQPQHF

J: TRBJ1-1
size: NA
V: TRBV15
D: NA
DNA: TGTGCCACCAGCAGAGGGGCAGGGATGAACACTGAAGCTTTCTTT
CDR3: CATSRGAGMNTEAFF

J: TRBJ1-4
size: NA
V: TRBV9
D: NA
DNA: TGTGCCAGCAGCGTAGTTCCGGAGATTAATGAAAAACTGTTTTTT
CDR3: CASSVVPEINEKLFF

J: TRBJ2-5
size: NA
V: TRBV5-1
D: NA
DNA: TGCGCCAGCAGCTTGGCTGGGGGCGGGGAGACCCAGTACTTC
CDR3: CASSLAGGGETQYF

J: TRBJ1-2
size: NA
V: TRBV4-1
D: NA
DNA: TGCGCCAGCAGCCAAGTCGTGACGGATGGCTACACCTTC
CDR3: CASSQVVTDGYTF

J: TRBJ2-2
size: NA
V: TRBV27
D: NA
DNA: TGTGCCAGCAGTTTTTTTAACGGGGAGCTGTTTTTT
CDR3: CASSFFNGELFF

J: TRBJ2-1
size: NA
V: TRBV2
D: NA
DNA: TGTGCCACCTCTCCAGGGGCGTCCTACAATGAGCAGTTCTTC
CDR3: CATSPGASYNEQFF

J: TRBJ1-4
size: NA
V: TRBV11-2
D: NA
DNA: TGTGCCAGCAGCTTAGATAGACGGTTTAATGAAAAACTGTTTTTT
CDR3: CASSLDRRFNEKLFF

J: TRBJ2-7
size: NA
V: TRBV9
D: NA
DNA: TGTGCCAGCAGCGTAGCTGGAGGGGGTCTATACGAGCAGTACTTC
CDR3: CASSVAGGGLYEQYF

J: TRBJ2-7
size: once
V: TRBV6-5
D: NA
DNA: TGTGCCAGCAGTTACGGCAGTGAGCAGTACTTC
CDR3: CASSYGSEQYF

J: TRBJ2-7
size: NA
V: TRBV12-5
D: NA
DNA: TGTGCTAGTGGGGCTGGCGGGACAAACTACGAGCAGTACTTC
CDR3: CASGAGGTNYEQYF

J: TRBJ2-7
size: NA
V: TRBV10-3
D: NA
DNA: TGTGCCATCAGTGTTGGGTCCTCCTACGAGCAGTACTTC
CDR3: CAISVGSSYEQYF

J: TRBJ1-4
size: NA
V: TRBV6-6
D: NA
DNA: TGTGCCAGCAGCCAGGGACACAATGAAAAACTGTTTTTT
CDR3: CASSQGHNEKLFF

J: TRBJ2-5
size: NA
V: TRBV25-1
D: NA
DNA: TGTGCCAGCAGTGAATTCTCGGACAGTTTTCAAGAGACCCAGTACTTC
CDR3: CASSEFSDSFQETQYF

J: TRBJ1-1
size: once
V: TRBV9
D: NA
DNA: TGTGCCAGCAGCGTAGAGCGGAACACTGAAGCTTTCTTT
CDR3: CASSVERNTEAFF

J: TRBJ1-6
size: NA
V: TRBV28
D: NA
DNA: TGTGCCAGCAGTAGGACGGGGAATAATTCACCCCTCCACTTT
CDR3: CASSRTGNNSPLHF

J: TRBJ2-7
size: NA
V: TRBV4-3
D: NA
DNA: TGCGCCAGCAGCCTGCGAGACGAGGGCTACGAGCAGTACTTC
CDR3: CASSLRDEGYEQYF

J: TRBJ2-7
size: NA
V: TRBV5-6
D: NA
DNA: TGTGCCAGCAGCCTTGGGGGCCACGAGCAGTACTTC
CDR3: CASSLGGHEQYF

J: TRBJ2-2
size: once
V: TRBV9
D: TRBD1
DNA: TGTGCCAGCAGCGACGGGACAGGGACGATCGGGGAGCTGTTTTTT
CDR3: CASSDGTGTIGELFF

J: TRBJ1-2
size: NA
V: TRBV9
D: NA
DNA: TGTGCCAGCAATTCTGAAAACTATGGCTACACCTTC
CDR3: CASNSENYGYTF

J: TRBJ2-2
size: NA
V: TRBV4-1
D: TRBD2
DNA: TGCGCCAGCAGCCCCACCCAGGGAGGGACCGGGGAGCTGTTTTTT
CDR3: CASSPTQGGTGELFF

J: TRBJ1-6
size: NA
V: TRBV2
D: NA
DNA: TGTGCCAGCAGTGAACTGGGTTCACCCCTCCACTTT
CDR3: CASSELGSPLHF

J: TRBJ1-2
size: NA
V: TRBV11-2
D: NA
DNA: TGTGCCAGCAGCCACTCGGGTGGATTTTCTGATGGCTACACCTTC
CDR3: CASSHSGGFSDGYTF

J: TRBJ2-5
size: NA
V: TRBV6-5
D: NA
DNA: TGTGCCACTCGGGGGATACAAGAGACCCAGTACTTC
CDR3: CATRGIQETQYF